This is a list of T cell receptor beta chains from one sample in a study of CD8 T cells in ankylosing spondylitis. TCRdb re-called the 5' RACE reads with MiXCR, one entry per CDR3 protein. The sample holds around 250,000 distinct CDR3 sequences, 18% seen once. The sample was blood, either unsorted or a sorted T cell fraction (not recorded which). The origin of the receptors is a male donor with ankylosing spondylitis or in good health (not recorded which). Each CDR3 is given with its conserved first and last residue. D genes are given only for firm matches.

cdr3_aa | d_call | v_call
CASGRWDSLYNEQFF | NA | TRBV2
CSVEGGSGLSYNEQFF | NA | TRBV29-1
CASSLVAGGVDTQYF | NA | TRBV5-1
CASSIGSYGYPF | NA | TRBV19
CSVLIWETQYF | NA | TRBV29-1
CASNPGTSYYNEQFF | TRBD2 | TRBV2
CASSQGGLSSYEQYF | NA | TRBV4-1
CASSYEVNSPLHF | NA | TRBV6-5
CSVEDSGETYEQYF | TRBD2 | TRBV29-1
CASSELQGDGYTF | NA | TRBV25-1
CASSTGTDYNEQFF | TRBD1 | TRBV19
CASSEAGQPRQVFF | NA | TRBV25-1
CSGTPGTSYSTDTQYF | TRBD2 | TRBV29-1
CASSFWSYLTDTQYF | NA | TRBV12-3/TRBV12-4
CASSQPGLAEF | TRBD2 | TRBV14
CASSLGGPGGGYEQYF | TRBD1 | TRBV27
CASSLEERSSGRVGGNEQFF | TRBD2 | TRBV11-2
CASSLARGVETQYF | NA | TRBV7-2
CASSVEGDRDSPLHF | TRBD1 | TRBV9
CAIGVAGAHTDTQYF | TRBD2 | TRBV10-3
CSVEGGGDGYTF | NA | TRBV29-1
CASSPYFSEETQYF | NA | TRBV7-9
CASSSQGTPYEQYF | TRBD1 | TRBV11-2
CSVDSRQGAGYYGYTF | NA | TRBV29-1
CATSRVGTSVGTDTQYF | NA | TRBV15
CASSSQATEITEAFF | NA | TRBV5-1
CASTLTGKDEQFF | NA | TRBV12-3/TRBV12-4
CASSLGQGSSTDTQYF | TRBD1 | TRBV28
CASSQEWGYEQYF | NA | TRBV4-3
CASSFTGAGELFF | NA | TRBV27
CSARERDRGRYEQYF | TRBD1 | TRBV20-1
CSVPRGAEETQYF | NA | TRBV29-1
CASSNWTSTDTQYF | NA | TRBV6-5
CASTLSGGWEQYF | TRBD2 | TRBV12-3/TRBV12-4
CASSQRTGRYGYTF | TRBD1 | TRBV12-3/TRBV12-4
CASSPDRTYEQYF | NA | TRBV12-3/TRBV12-4
CAISGIQTSTDTQYF | NA | TRBV10-3
CASQSGTKNIQYF | TRBD2 | TRBV12-3/TRBV12-4
CSVDGTFYTEAFF | NA | TRBV29-1
CASSLPGESLYEQYF | NA | TRBV28
CASSSGTVPGEQYF | TRBD1 | TRBV6-5